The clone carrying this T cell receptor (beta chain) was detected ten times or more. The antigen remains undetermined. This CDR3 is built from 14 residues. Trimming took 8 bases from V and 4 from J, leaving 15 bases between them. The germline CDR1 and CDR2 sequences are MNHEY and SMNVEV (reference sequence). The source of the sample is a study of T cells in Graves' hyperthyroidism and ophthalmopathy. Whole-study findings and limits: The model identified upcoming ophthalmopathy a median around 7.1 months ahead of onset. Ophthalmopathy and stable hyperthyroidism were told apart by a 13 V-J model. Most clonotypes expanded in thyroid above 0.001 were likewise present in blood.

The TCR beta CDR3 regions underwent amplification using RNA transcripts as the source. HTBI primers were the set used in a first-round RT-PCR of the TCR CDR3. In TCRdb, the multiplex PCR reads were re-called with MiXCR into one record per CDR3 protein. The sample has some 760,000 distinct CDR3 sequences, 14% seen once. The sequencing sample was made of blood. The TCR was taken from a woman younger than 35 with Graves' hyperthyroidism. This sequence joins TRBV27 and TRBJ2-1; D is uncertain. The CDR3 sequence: CASVATAEYNEQFF. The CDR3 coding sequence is TGTGCCAGCGTGGCGACGGCGGAGTACAATGAGCAGTTCTTC.